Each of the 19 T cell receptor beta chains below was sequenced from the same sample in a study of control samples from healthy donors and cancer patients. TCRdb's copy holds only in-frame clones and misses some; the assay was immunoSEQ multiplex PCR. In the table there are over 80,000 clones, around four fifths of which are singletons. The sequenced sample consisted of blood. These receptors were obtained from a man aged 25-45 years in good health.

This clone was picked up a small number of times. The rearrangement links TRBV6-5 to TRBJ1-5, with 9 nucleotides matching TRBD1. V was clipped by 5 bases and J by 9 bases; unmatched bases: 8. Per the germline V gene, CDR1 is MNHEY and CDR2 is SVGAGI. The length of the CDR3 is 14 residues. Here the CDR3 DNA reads TGTGCCAGCAGTATGGACAGGGGAGTAGGGCCCCAGCATTTT. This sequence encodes CASSMDRGVGPQHF.

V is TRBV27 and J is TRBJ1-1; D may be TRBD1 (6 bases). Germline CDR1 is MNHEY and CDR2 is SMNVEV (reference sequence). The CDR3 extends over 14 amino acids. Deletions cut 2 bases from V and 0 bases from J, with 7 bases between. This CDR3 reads CASSLGGLNTEAFF. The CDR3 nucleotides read TGTGCCAGCAGTTTAGGGGGCCTGAACACTGAAGCTTTCTTT.

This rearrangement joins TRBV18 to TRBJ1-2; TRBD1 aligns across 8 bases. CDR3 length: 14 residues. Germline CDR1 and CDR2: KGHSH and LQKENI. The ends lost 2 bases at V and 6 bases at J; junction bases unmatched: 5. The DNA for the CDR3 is TGTGCCAGCTCACCATCACAGGACAGGGATGGCTACACCTTC. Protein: CASSPSQDRDGYTF.

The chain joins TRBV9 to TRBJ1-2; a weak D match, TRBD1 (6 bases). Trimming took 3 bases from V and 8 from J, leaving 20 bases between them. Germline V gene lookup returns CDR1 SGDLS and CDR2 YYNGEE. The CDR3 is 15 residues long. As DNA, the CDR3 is TGTGCCAGCAGCGGCCCCGTGGGGGGCGCGAGCGGCTACACCTTC. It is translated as CASSGPVGGASGYTF.

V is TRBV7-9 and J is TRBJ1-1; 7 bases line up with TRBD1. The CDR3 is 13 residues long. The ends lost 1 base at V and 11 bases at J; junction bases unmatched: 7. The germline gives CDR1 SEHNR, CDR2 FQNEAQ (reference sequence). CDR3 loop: CASSLGQGRVAFF. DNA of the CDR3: TGTGCCAGCAGCTTAGGACAGGGACGCGTCGCTTTCTTT.

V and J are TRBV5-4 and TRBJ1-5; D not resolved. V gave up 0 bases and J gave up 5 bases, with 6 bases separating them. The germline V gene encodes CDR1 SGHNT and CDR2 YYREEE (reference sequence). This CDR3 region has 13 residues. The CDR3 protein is CASSLEVDQPQHF. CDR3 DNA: TGTGCCAGCAGCTTGGAGGTGGATCAGCCCCAGCATTTT.

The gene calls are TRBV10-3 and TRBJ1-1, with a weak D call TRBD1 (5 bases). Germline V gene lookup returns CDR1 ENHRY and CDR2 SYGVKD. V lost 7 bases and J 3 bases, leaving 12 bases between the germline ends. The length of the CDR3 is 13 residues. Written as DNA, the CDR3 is TGTGCCATCAACCGACGGGGGGACACTGAAGCTTTCTTT. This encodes CAINRRGDTEAFF.

This CDR3 reads CAWSLKQGVSNQPQHF. The CDR3 DNA reads TGTGCCTGGAGTCTAAAACAGGGTGTCAGCAATCAGCCCCAGCATTTT. V usage is TRBV30 and J usage is TRBJ1-5, with D maybe TRBD1 (6 bases). Germline CDR1 and CDR2: GTSNPN and SVGIG (reference sequence). The length of the CDR3 is 16 residues. V lost 2 bases to trimming and J lost 1 base, with 15 bases between them.

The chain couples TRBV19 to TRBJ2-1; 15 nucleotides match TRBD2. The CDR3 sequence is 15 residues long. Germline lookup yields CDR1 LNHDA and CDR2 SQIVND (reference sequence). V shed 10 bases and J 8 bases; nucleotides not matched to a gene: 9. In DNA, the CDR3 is TGTGCCACCAGATTAGGGACTAGCGGGGGGCATGAGCAGTTCTTC. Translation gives CATRLGTSGGHEQFF.

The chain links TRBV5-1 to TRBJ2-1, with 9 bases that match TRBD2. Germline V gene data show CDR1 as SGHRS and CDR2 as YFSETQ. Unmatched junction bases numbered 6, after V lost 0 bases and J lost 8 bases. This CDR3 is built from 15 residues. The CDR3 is CASSLAGGGAHEQFF. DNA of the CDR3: TGCGCCAGCAGCTTGGCGGGCGGGGGGGCCCATGAGCAGTTCTTC.

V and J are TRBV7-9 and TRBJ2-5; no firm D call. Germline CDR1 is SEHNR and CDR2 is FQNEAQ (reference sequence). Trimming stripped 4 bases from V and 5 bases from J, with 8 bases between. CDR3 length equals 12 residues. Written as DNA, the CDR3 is TGTGCCAGCAGCTGGTATTCCGAGACCCAGTACTTC. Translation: CASSWYSETQYF.

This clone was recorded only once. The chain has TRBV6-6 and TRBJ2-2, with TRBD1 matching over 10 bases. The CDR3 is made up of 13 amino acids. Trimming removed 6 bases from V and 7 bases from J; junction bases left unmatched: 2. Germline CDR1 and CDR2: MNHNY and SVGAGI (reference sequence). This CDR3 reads CASRGTGVGELFF. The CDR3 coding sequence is TGTGCCAGCAGGGGGACAGGGGTCGGGGAGCTGTTTTTT.

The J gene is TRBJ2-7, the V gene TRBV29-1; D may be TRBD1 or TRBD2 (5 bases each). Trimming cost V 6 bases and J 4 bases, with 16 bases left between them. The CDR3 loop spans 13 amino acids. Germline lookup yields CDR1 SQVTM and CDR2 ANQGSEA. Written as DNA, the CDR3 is TGCAGCGTGTCGGGGCGACAGCCTTACGAGCAGTACTTC. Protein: CSVSGRQPYEQYF.

The CDR3 loop is CSASWTGGLRNTEAFF. The DNA for the CDR3 is TGCAGTGCTAGTTGGACAGGGGGCCTTAGGAACACTGAAGCTTTCTTT. The rearrangement joins TRBV20-1 to TRBJ1-1; the match to TRBD1 covers 11 bases. The V and J ends lost 3 bases and 1 base, in that order; junction bases with no gene match: 7. The germline gives CDR1 DFQATT, CDR2 SNEGSKA (reference sequence). The CDR3 is made up of 16 amino acids.

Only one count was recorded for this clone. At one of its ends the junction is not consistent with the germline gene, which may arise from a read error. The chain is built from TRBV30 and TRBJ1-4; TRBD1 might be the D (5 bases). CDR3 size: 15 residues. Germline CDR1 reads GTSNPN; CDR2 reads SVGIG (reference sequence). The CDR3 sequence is CARSTSGRRNEKLFF. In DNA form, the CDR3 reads TGTGCCCGGAGTACGTCGGGACGGAGGAATGAAAAACTGTTTTTT. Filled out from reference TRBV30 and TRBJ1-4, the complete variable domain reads SQTIHQWPATLVQPVGSPLSLECTVEGTSNPNLYWYRQAAGRGLQLLFYSVGIGQISSEVPQNLSASRPQDRQFILSSKKLLLSDSGFYLCARSTSGRRNEKLFFGSGTQLSVL.

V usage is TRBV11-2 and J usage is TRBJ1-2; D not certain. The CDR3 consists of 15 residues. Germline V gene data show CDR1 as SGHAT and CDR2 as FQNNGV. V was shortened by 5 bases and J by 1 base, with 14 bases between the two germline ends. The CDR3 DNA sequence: TGTGCCAGCAGCGCAATCATCAAGGATAACTATGGCTACACCTTC. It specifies CASSAIIKDNYGYTF.

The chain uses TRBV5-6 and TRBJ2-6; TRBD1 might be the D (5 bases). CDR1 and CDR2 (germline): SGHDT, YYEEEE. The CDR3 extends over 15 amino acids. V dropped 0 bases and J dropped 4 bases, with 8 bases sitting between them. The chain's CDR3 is CASSLEGPGANVLTF. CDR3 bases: TGTGCCAGCAGCTTGGAGGGGCCAGGGGCCAACGTCCTGACTTTC.

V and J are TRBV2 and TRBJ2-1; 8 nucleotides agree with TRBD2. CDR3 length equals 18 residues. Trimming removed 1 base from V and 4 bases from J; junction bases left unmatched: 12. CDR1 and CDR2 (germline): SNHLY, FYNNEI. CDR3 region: CASSEGASGGNLYNEQFF. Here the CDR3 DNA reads TGTGCCAGCAGTGAAGGAGCAAGCGGGGGTAACCTGTACAATGAGCAGTTCTTC. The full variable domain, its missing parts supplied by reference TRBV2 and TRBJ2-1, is EPEVTQTPSHQVTQMGQEVILRCVPISNHLYFYWYRQILGQKVEFLVSFYNNEISEKSEIFDDQFSVERPDGSNFTLKIRSTKLEDSAMYFCASSEGASGGNLYNEQFFGPGTRLTVL.

CDR3 sequence (DNA): TGTGCCAGCAGCGTTTCTCCCAGGGATCAGCCCCAGCATTTT. This sequence encodes CASSVSPRDQPQHF. The chain couples TRBV9 to TRBJ1-5; tentative D call: TRBD1 (5 bases). V lost 2 bases and J lost 5, with 11 bases in between. The CDR3 covers 14 residues. Germline lookup yields CDR1 SGDLS and CDR2 YYNGEE.